A selection of T cell receptor beta chains follows, all from one sample in a study of cytomegalovirus exposure and HLA in healthy donors. TCRdb's table, derived via immunoSEQ multiplex PCR, lists solely in-frame clones and lacks some. The table shows about 150,000 clones, with 76% occurring only once. What was sequenced was PBMCs. Receptors were obtained from a woman in her thirties or forties in good health and CMV-seronegative. Both conserved end residues are part of each CDR3. A D gene is named only where the DNA matches it firmly. Not every row has a clone size; where given, it reads once, few, many or a size class.

d_call: TRBD1; clone_size: few; j_call: TRBJ1-5; v_call: TRBV10-3; cdr3_aa: CAISERTGVSEPQHF; cdr3_nt: TGTGCCATCAGTGAAAGAACAGGGGTATCCGAGCCCCAGCATTTT
d_call: TRBD2; clone_size: few; j_call: TRBJ2-1; v_call: TRBV10-1; cdr3_aa: CASSDSPLWLADKGSYNEQFF; cdr3_nt: TGCGCCAGCAGTGATTCCCCACTGTGGCTAGCGGATAAAGGCTCCTACAATGAGCAGTTCTTC
d_call: -; clone_size: -; j_call: TRBJ1-2; v_call: TRBV2; cdr3_aa: CASRPRAIGVNYGYTF; cdr3_nt: TGTGCCAGCAGACCCCGGGCTATAGGGGTAAACTATGGCTACACCTTC
d_call: TRBD1; clone_size: -; j_call: TRBJ2-5; v_call: TRBV2; cdr3_aa: CASGFGQGARETQYF; cdr3_nt: TGTGCCAGCGGATTCGGACAGGGGGCTCGGGAGACCCAGTACTTC
d_call: -; clone_size: once; j_call: TRBJ2-6; v_call: TRBV30; cdr3_aa: CAWTLQPGANVLTF; cdr3_nt: TGTGCCTGGACCCTACAGCCTGGGGCCAACGTCCTGACTTTC
d_call: -; clone_size: -; j_call: TRBJ2-7; v_call: TRBV5-5; cdr3_aa: CASSSLAGFILGSYEQYF; cdr3_nt: TGTGCCAGCAGCTCTCTCGCGGGATTCATCCTTGGCTCCTACGAGCAGTACTTC
d_call: -; clone_size: -; j_call: TRBJ1-6; v_call: TRBV6-1; cdr3_aa: CASSDRGINSPLHF; cdr3_nt: TGTGCCAGCAGTGACAGGGGAATTAATTCACCCCTCCACTTT
d_call: -; clone_size: -; j_call: TRBJ2-7; v_call: TRBV4-2; cdr3_aa: CASSRRTGFTYEQYF; cdr3_nt: TGTGCCAGCAGCCGCCGCACGGGATTTACCTACGAGCAGTACTTC
d_call: -; clone_size: -; j_call: TRBJ2-7; v_call: TRBV5-1; cdr3_aa: CASSPDRTSYEQYF; cdr3_nt: TGCGCCAGCAGCCCTGACAGAACATCCTACGAGCAGTACTTC
d_call: -; clone_size: -; j_call: TRBJ2-5; v_call: TRBV28; cdr3_aa: CASLRGLGETQYF; cdr3_nt: TGTGCCAGTCTCAGGGGATTAGGGGAGACCCAGTACTTC
d_call: TRBD2; clone_size: few; j_call: TRBJ2-5; v_call: TRBV9; cdr3_aa: CASSAPGLAKTQYF; cdr3_nt: TGTGCCAGCAGCGCACCGGGACTAGCAAAGACCCAGTACTTC
d_call: TRBD1; clone_size: -; j_call: TRBJ2-3; v_call: TRBV6-1; cdr3_aa: CASSEQPGQGADTQYF; cdr3_nt: TGTGCCAGCAGTGAGCAACCGGGACAGGGGGCAGATACGCAGTATTTT
d_call: TRBD1; clone_size: -; j_call: TRBJ1-2; v_call: TRBV19; cdr3_aa: CASSISMRTGFNYGYTF; cdr3_nt: TGTGCCAGTAGTATTTCTATGAGGACAGGCTTTAACTATGGCTACACCTTC
d_call: -; clone_size: once; j_call: TRBJ1-3; v_call: TRBV28; cdr3_aa: CASSSVYTIYF; cdr3_nt: TGTGCCAGCAGTTCCGTTTACACCATATATTTT
d_call: -; clone_size: -; j_call: TRBJ2-5; v_call: TRBV5-1; cdr3_aa: CASSTGPREETQYF; cdr3_nt: TGCGCCAGCAGCACAGGACCTCGGGAAGAGACCCAGTACTTC
d_call: TRBD2; clone_size: -; j_call: TRBJ2-5; v_call: TRBV11-2; cdr3_aa: CASSLGGLAAETQYF; cdr3_nt: TGTGCCAGCAGCTTAGGGGGACTAGCCGCTGAGACCCAGTACTTC
d_call: -; clone_size: -; j_call: TRBJ2-7; v_call: TRBV11-1; cdr3_aa: CASSNLGSGYEQYF; cdr3_nt: TGTGCCAGCAGCAATCTAGGTAGCGGCTACGAGCAGTACTTC
d_call: TRBD2; clone_size: -; j_call: TRBJ2-5; v_call: TRBV5-4; cdr3_aa: CASSLGTSGVQETQYF; cdr3_nt: TGTGCCAGCAGCTTGGGGACTAGCGGAGTCCAAGAGACCCAGTACTTC
d_call: -; clone_size: few; j_call: TRBJ1-1; v_call: TRBV10-1; cdr3_aa: CASSESRSLLDTEAFF; cdr3_nt: TGCGCCAGCAGTGAGTCGAGATCCCTTCTGGACACTGAAGCTTTCTTT
d_call: TRBD2; clone_size: -; j_call: TRBJ2-3; v_call: TRBV7-9; cdr3_aa: CSSSSDPGLGLGDTQYF; cdr3_nt: TGTTCCAGCAGCTCGGACCCGGGACTAGGATTAGGTGATACGCAGTATTTT
d_call: TRBD1; clone_size: once; j_call: TRBJ1-5; v_call: TRBV29-1; cdr3_aa: CSASQGVDSNQPQHF; cdr3_nt: TGCAGCGCGTCACAGGGGGTTGATAGCAATCAGCCCCAGCATTTT
d_call: TRBD2; clone_size: -; j_call: TRBJ2-1; v_call: TRBV5-1; cdr3_aa: CASSLSSGRFHNEQFF; cdr3_nt: TGCGCCAGCAGCTTATCTAGCGGGAGGTTTCACAATGAGCAGTTCTTC
d_call: TRBD1; clone_size: -; j_call: TRBJ2-5; v_call: TRBV4-1; cdr3_aa: CASSHGTGRETQYF; cdr3_nt: TGCGCCAGCAGCCATGGGACAGGGAGAGAGACCCAGTACTTC
d_call: -; clone_size: once; j_call: TRBJ2-2; v_call: TRBV5-5; cdr3_aa: CASSLAPGNTGELFF; cdr3_nt: TGTGCCAGCAGCTTGGCCCCGGGTAACACCGGGGAGCTGTTTTTT
d_call: TRBD1; clone_size: -; j_call: TRBJ1-2; v_call: TRBV6-5; cdr3_aa: CASSLQGGHYGYTF; cdr3_nt: TGTGCCAGCAGCCTACAGGGGGGGCACTATGGCTACACCTTC
d_call: -; clone_size: -; j_call: TRBJ1-3; v_call: TRBV5-8; cdr3_aa: CASSLAAVSSGNTIYF; cdr3_nt: TGTGCCAGCAGCTTGGCGGCGGTGAGCTCTGGAAACACCATATATTTT
d_call: -; clone_size: few; j_call: TRBJ1-1; v_call: TRBV5-1; cdr3_aa: CASSSNGRDTEAFF; cdr3_nt: TGCGCCAGCAGCTCCAACGGGAGGGATACTGAAGCTTTCTTT
d_call: -; clone_size: -; j_call: TRBJ2-2; v_call: TRBV5-1; cdr3_aa: CASSLLQTVVTGELFF; cdr3_nt: TGCGCCAGCAGCTTGTTGCAGACAGTCGTCACCGGGGAGCTGTTTTTT
d_call: TRBD1; clone_size: -; j_call: TRBJ2-2; v_call: TRBV7-8; cdr3_aa: CASSFLSTGAGELFF; cdr3_nt: TGTGCCAGCAGCTTCCTTTCTACAGGGGCCGGGGAGCTGTTTTTT
d_call: TRBD2; clone_size: -; j_call: TRBJ2-1; v_call: TRBV11-2; cdr3_aa: CASSLEVASGLNEQFF; cdr3_nt: TGTGCCAGCAGCTTAGAGGTGGCTAGCGGCCTCAATGAGCAGTTCTTC
d_call: -; clone_size: -; j_call: TRBJ1-2; v_call: TRBV19; cdr3_aa: CASSIGGAPVHGYTF; cdr3_nt: TGTGCCAGTAGTATAGGCGGGGCGCCGGTCCATGGCTACACCTTC
d_call: -; clone_size: few; j_call: TRBJ1-3; v_call: TRBV29-1; cdr3_aa: CSVEVQQISGNTIYF; cdr3_nt: TGCAGCGTTGAAGTCCAACAGATCTCTGGAAACACCATATATTTT
d_call: -; clone_size: -; j_call: TRBJ2-7; v_call: TRBV14; cdr3_aa: CASSQGGLATPYEQYF; cdr3_nt: TGTGCCAGCAGCCAAGGCGGGCTAGCGACCCCCTACGAGCAGTACTTC
d_call: TRBD2; clone_size: -; j_call: TRBJ2-1; v_call: TRBV28; cdr3_aa: CASSAPLREALGNEQFF; cdr3_nt: TGTGCCAGCAGTGCCCCTCTGCGGGAGGCCCTAGGAAATGAGCAGTTCTTC
d_call: TRBD1; clone_size: -; j_call: TRBJ1-1; v_call: TRBV5-1; cdr3_aa: CASSPGQGEAFF; cdr3_nt: TGCGCCAGCAGCCCCGGACAGGGCGAAGCTTTCTTT
d_call: -; clone_size: -; j_call: TRBJ1-6; v_call: TRBV2; cdr3_aa: CASSGGTPANF; cdr3_nt: TGTGCCAGCAGCGGGGGGACTCCCGCTAACTTT
d_call: -; clone_size: -; j_call: TRBJ1-1; v_call: TRBV11-2; cdr3_aa: CASSSNGQGTEAFF; cdr3_nt: TGTGCCAGCAGCTCCAACGGGCAGGGCACTGAAGCTTTCTTT
d_call: TRBD2; clone_size: -; j_call: TRBJ2-7; v_call: TRBV28; cdr3_aa: CASSQSGGASYEQYF; cdr3_nt: TGTGCCAGCAGTCAGAGCGGGGGGGCGTCCTACGAGCAGTACTTC
d_call: -; clone_size: -; j_call: TRBJ1-2; v_call: TRBV4-1; cdr3_aa: CASSQVGHISGYTF; cdr3_nt: TGCGCCAGCAGCCAAGTAGGACACATCAGTGGCTACACCTTC
d_call: -; clone_size: once; j_call: TRBJ2-1; v_call: TRBV10-2; cdr3_aa: CASSGDQGSYNEQFF; cdr3_nt: TGCGCCAGCAGTGGGGATCAGGGTTCCTACAATGAGCAGTTCTTC
d_call: TRBD1; clone_size: -; j_call: TRBJ1-1; v_call: TRBV5-1; cdr3_aa: CASSKRDREGRNTEAFF; cdr3_nt: TGCGCCAGCAGCAAACGAGACAGGGAAGGACGGAACACTGAAGCTTTCTTT
d_call: TRBD1; clone_size: -; j_call: TRBJ2-7; v_call: TRBV11-2; cdr3_aa: CASSTGGQGVYEQYF; cdr3_nt: TGTGCCAGCAGCACGGGGGGACAGGGGGTCTACGAGCAGTACTTC
d_call: -; clone_size: -; j_call: TRBJ1-4; v_call: TRBV18; cdr3_aa: CASSPNQANEKLFF; cdr3_nt: TGTGCCAGCTCACCCAACCAGGCTAATGAAAAACTGTTTTTT
d_call: -; clone_size: -; j_call: TRBJ1-1; v_call: TRBV2; cdr3_aa: CASSVRSLVNTEAFF; cdr3_nt: TGTGCCAGCAGTGTTCGAAGCCTGGTTAACACTGAAGCTTTCTTT
d_call: -; clone_size: -; j_call: TRBJ2-7; v_call: TRBV4-1; cdr3_aa: CASSQAAGTLIYEQYF; cdr3_nt: TGCGCCAGCAGCCAAGCGGCAGGGACTTTGATCTACGAGCAGTACTTC
d_call: -; clone_size: -; j_call: TRBJ2-1; v_call: TRBV10-3; cdr3_aa: CAITPRFGAYNEQFF; cdr3_nt: TGTGCCATCACTCCGAGGTTCGGCGCATACAATGAGCAGTTCTTC
d_call: -; clone_size: -; j_call: TRBJ1-4; v_call: TRBV2; cdr3_aa: CASSGRFNEKLFF; cdr3_nt: TGTGCCAGCAGTGGCAGGTTTAATGAAAAACTGTTTTTT
d_call: TRBD2; clone_size: -; j_call: TRBJ2-4; v_call: TRBV4-1; cdr3_aa: CASSQGVAGVGNIQYF; cdr3_nt: TGCGCCAGCAGCCAAGGTGTAGCGGGAGTGGGAAACATTCAGTACTTC
d_call: TRBD1; clone_size: -; j_call: TRBJ2-7; v_call: TRBV6-1; cdr3_aa: CASGSAGGNEQYF; cdr3_nt: TGTGCCAGCGGTTCAGCAGGGGGCAACGAGCAGTACTTC
d_call: -; clone_size: -; j_call: TRBJ1-5; v_call: TRBV2; cdr3_aa: CASTGQGMSNQPQHF; cdr3_nt: TGTGCCAGCACCGGCCAGGGGATGAGCAATCAGCCCCAGCATTTT
d_call: -; clone_size: -; j_call: TRBJ1-6; v_call: TRBV6-6; cdr3_aa: CASSYFKTVDNSPLHF; cdr3_nt: TGTGCCAGCAGTTACTTCAAGACAGTTGACAATTCACCCCTCCACTTT
d_call: TRBD1; clone_size: once; j_call: TRBJ2-6; v_call: TRBV28; cdr3_aa: CASSRTGAGANVLTF; cdr3_nt: TGTGCCAGCAGCCGGACAGGGGCTGGGGCCAACGTCCTGACTTTC
d_call: -; clone_size: -; j_call: TRBJ1-1; v_call: TRBV30; cdr3_aa: CAWPRGTEAFF; cdr3_nt: TGTGCCTGGCCCCGAGGTACTGAAGCTTTCTTT